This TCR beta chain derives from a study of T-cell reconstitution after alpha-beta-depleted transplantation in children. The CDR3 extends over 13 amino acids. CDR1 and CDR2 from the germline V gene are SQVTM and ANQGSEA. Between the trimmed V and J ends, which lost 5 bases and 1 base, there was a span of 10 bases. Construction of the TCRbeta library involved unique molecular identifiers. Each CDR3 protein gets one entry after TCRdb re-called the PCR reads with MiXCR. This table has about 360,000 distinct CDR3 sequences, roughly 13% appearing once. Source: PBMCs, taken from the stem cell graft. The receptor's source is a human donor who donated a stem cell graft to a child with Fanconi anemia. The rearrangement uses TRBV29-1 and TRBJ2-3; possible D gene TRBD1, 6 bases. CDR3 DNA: TGCAGCGTTCGAAACAGGGGCACAGATACGCAGTATTTT. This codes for CSVRNRGTDTQYF.